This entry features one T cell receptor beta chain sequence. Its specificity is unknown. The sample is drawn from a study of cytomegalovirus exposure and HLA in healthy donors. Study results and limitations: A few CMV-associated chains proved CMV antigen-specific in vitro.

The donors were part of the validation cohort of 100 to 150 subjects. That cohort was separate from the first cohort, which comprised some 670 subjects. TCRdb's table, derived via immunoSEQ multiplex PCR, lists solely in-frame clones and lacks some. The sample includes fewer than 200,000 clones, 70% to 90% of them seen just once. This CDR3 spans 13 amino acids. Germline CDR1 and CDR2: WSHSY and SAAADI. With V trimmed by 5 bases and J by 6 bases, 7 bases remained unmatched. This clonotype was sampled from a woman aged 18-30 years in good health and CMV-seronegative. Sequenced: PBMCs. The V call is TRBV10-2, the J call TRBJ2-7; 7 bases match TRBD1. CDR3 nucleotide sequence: TGCGCCAGCAGTCGACAGGGAACTAGCGAGCAGTACTTC. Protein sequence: CASSRQGTSEQYF.